Reported below is one T cell receptor beta chain. TCRdb reprocessed the RT-PCR reads via MiXCR and lists one record per CDR3 protein. The table has 650,000 to 800,000 distinct CDR3 sequences, around 14% seen once. V lost 5 bases to trimming and J lost 7 bases, with 12 bases between them. The CDR3 has 14 residues. This TCR came from a female donor in good health, serving as a healthy control. The sequenced material came from memory CD4+ T cells from blood. This rearrangement joins TRBV12-3 or TRBV12-4 to TRBJ1-6; D is possibly TRBD1 (6 bases). The CDR3 DNA reads TGTGCCAGCAGTCCGGGACACCCGAATTCACCCCTCCACTTT. It encodes CASSPGHPNSPLHF.